The TCR beta chain described here comes from a study of blood T cell repertoires in COVID-19. Across the whole study: The origin of the acute and convalescent COVID-19 samples was the United States, Italy and Spain. The cDNA or gDNA used as material had been derived from T cells, B-cell-depleted T cells, or PBMCs.

The V and J ends lost 5 bases and 5 bases respectively, with 12 bases between them. There are 13 residues in the CDR3. Germline V gene lookup returns CDR1 SEHNR and CDR2 FQNEAQ (reference sequence). In the original analysis: By means of reference gene primer amplification, nucleated cell counts were estimated. Generated by immunoSEQ multiplex PCR, the TCRdb table keeps only in-frame clones and is missing some. The V and J calls and clone size are taken from that table; D and trimming were inferred from the DNA. The sample lists more than 130,000 clones; around nine tenths were seen once. This TCR came from a woman in her thirties or forties with acute or convalescent COVID-19. The sample was peripheral blood. This chain joins TRBV7-9 and TRBJ1-2; TRBD1 might be the D (5 bases). In DNA form, the CDR3 reads TGTGCCAGCAGCCCCCAGGGTGGGTATGGCTACACCTTC. Translated, it gives CASSPQGGYGYTF.